Shown below are 4 T cell receptor beta chains from a single sample sequenced in a study of cytomegalovirus exposure and HLA in healthy donors. Amplification used 60 Vbeta primers and 13 Jbeta primers. TCRdb keeps only in-frame clones here, not all; method: immunoSEQ multiplex PCR. The profile shows 150,000 to 200,000 clones, around 80% of them singletons. The sample consisted of PBMCs. These receptors were collected from a woman between 40 and 55 years old in good health and CMV-seronegative.

The gene calls are TRBV5-1 and TRBJ2-7; D possibly corresponds to TRBD1 (6 bases). Trimming cost V 8 bases and J 3 bases, with 21 bases left between them. Per germline, CDR1 SGHRS and CDR2 YFSETQ. CDR3 length: 15 amino acids. The CDR3, as DNA: TGCGCCAGTAGACCCGGGACACTTGACATCTACGAGCAGTACTTC. Residues: CASRPGTLDIYEQYF.

Here the CDR3 reads CASSHGQGGTEAFF. The CDR3 DNA is TGTGCCAGCAGCCACGGACAGGGCGGCACTGAAGCTTTCTTT. The rearrangement links TRBV5-6 to TRBJ1-1, with TRBD1 matching over 8 bases. The CDR3 runs to 14 residues. With V trimmed by 4 bases and J by 4 bases, 6 bases remained unmatched. Germline V CDR1 and CDR2: SGHDT, YYEEEE.

The CDR3 region is CASSFGSVLRETQYF. CDR3 nucleotides: TGTGCCAGCAGTTTTGGGAGCGTGCTGCGGGAGACCCAGTACTTC. This sequence joins TRBV28 and TRBJ2-5; D is possibly TRBD2 (5 bases). V shed 3 bases and J shed 5 bases, with 16 bases lying between them. The CDR3 consists of 15 residues. Germline CDR1 MDHEN, CDR2 SYDVKM.

The chain joins TRBV7-9 to TRBJ1-4; 10 bases are shared with TRBD1. The germline CDR1 and CDR2 sequences are SEHNR and FQNEAQ (reference sequence). Unmatched junction bases numbered 11, after V lost 7 bases and J lost 6 bases. CDR3 length: 16 residues. The CDR3 nucleotides are TGTGCCAGCACCCTACCCCAGGGGACAGGGGATGAAAAACTGTTTTTT. Its protein is CASTLPQGTGDEKLFF.